The 28 T cell receptor beta chains reported below all come from one sample, sequenced in a study of CD8+CD57+ T cells in acquired aplastic anemia. Profiles of TCR beta VDJ and CDR3 were generated from a genomic DNA template. TCRdb ran MiXCR on the reads and lists one entry per CDR3 protein. The sample holds about 150,000 distinct CDR3 sequences, approximately 41% seen once. Material: sorted CD4+, CD8+, or CD8+CD57+ T cells (not recorded which) from PBMCs. The source of these receptors is a human donor in good health, serving as a control.

Many counts were recorded for this clonotype. The rearrangement joins TRBV6-1 to TRBJ2-7; 10 nucleotides align to TRBD1. CDR3 length: 14 residues. Germline V gives CDR1 MNHNS, CDR2 SASEGT. The V segment lost 8 bases and the J segment 7 bases; nucleotides outside the gene matches: 11. The DNA for the CDR3 is TGTGCCAGCGACAGGGGGCCCGGATTGGGGGAGCAGTACTTC. Its protein is CASDRGPGLGEQYF.

In the case of this clonotype: Possible read error: a much larger clone is one base away. The chain employs TRBV19 and TRBJ1-5; D not resolved. This CDR3 contains 13 residues. V was cut by 6 bases and J by 11 bases, with 17 bases left in between. Germline V gives CDR1 LNHDA, CDR2 SQIVND (reference sequence). In nucleotides, the CDR3 is TGTGCCAGTAGCCGGGAACGGTTGAAATCCCAGCATTTT. As protein: CASSRERLKSQHF.

This clonotype was found many times. The V and J genes are TRBV5-4 and TRBJ1-1, with a weak D call TRBD1 (5 bases). From germline, CDR1 is SGHNT and CDR2 YYREEE (reference sequence). The CDR3 is made up of 12 amino acids. Trimming removed 4 bases from V and 7 bases from J, with 11 bases in between. The CDR3 DNA reads as TGTGCCAGCAGCCATGACAGCGTTGAAGCTTTCTTT. Translated: CASSHDSVEAFF.

The chain links TRBV15 to TRBJ1-5; D is ambiguous. The germline CDR1 and CDR2 sequences are LNHNV and YYDKDF (reference sequence). CDR3 size: 10 residues. The V and J ends lost 2 bases and 7 bases respectively, with 0 bases between them. The CDR3 bases are TGTGCCACCAGCAGACAGCCCCAGCATTTT. Translating gives CATSRQPQHF.

This clonotype was observed a handful of times. The junction departs from the called germline gene at one end, perhaps through a read error. J is TRBJ1-1 and V is TRBV5-6; TRBD1 is a possible D gene (6 bases). The germline V gene has CDR1 SGHDT and CDR2 YYEEEE. This CDR3 comprises 17 residues. CDR3 sequence reads: CASSLIMRGLWDTEAFF. The CDR3 nucleotides read TGTGCCAGCAGCTTGATTATGAGGGGCCTCTGGGACACTGAGGCTTTCTTT.

This clonotype was seen only once. The J gene is TRBJ1-5, the V gene TRBV5-5; D is ambiguous. The CDR3 contains 15 residues. Germline values: CDR1 SGHKS, CDR2 YYEKEE (reference sequence). The V gene lost 0 bases and the J gene lost 3 bases, with 10 bases spanning the gap. In nucleotides, the CDR3 is TGTGCCAGCAGCTTGGCTCCGGTCTTCAATCAGCCCCAGCATTTT. This codes for CASSLAPVFNQPQHF.

This sequence joins TRBV2 and TRBJ1-1; D is uncertain. The V gene's germline CDR1 is SNHLY and CDR2 FYNNEI. V was trimmed by 4 bases and J by 3 bases, leaving 12 bases between them. This CDR3 contains 14 residues. For the CDR3, the DNA is TGTGCCAGCAGTGGCTGGGGAGGGTACACTGAAGCTTTCTTT. Amino acids: CASSGWGGYTEAFF.

The gene calls are TRBV11-1 and TRBJ2-1; 9 bases are a match to TRBD1. The ends lost 5 bases at V and 2 bases at J; junction bases unmatched: 4. The CDR3 has 15 residues. Germline V gene sequence: CDR1 SGHAT, CDR2 FQDESV (reference sequence). CDR3 sequence (DNA): TGTGCCAGCAGCGCCGGGACAGGGACCTACAATGAGCAGTTCTTC. Its protein is CASSAGTGTYNEQFF.

This clonotype was counted many times. This chain's CDR3 is CASSLDTGLQKQFF. The CDR3 coding sequence is TGTGCCAGCAGTTTGGACACTGGACTACAAAAACAGTTCTTC. V and J are TRBV12-3 or TRBV12-4 and TRBJ2-1; a possible D gene is TRBD2 (6 bases). Trimming removed 3 bases from V and 13 bases from J, with 19 bases in between. The CDR3 sequence is 14 residues long.

The chain couples TRBV5-1 to TRBJ1-1; D is ambiguous. This CDR3 has 14 amino acids. V was cut by 2 bases and J by 3 bases, with 11 bases left in between. CDR1 SGHRS and CDR2 YFSETQ come from the germline V gene. CDR3 DNA sequence: TGCGCCAGCAGCTTCAGGAGGAGTTACACTGAAGCTTTCTTT. The encoded protein is CASSFRRSYTEAFF. The full variable domain, in which reference TRBV5-1 and TRBJ1-1 provide the parts outside the CDR3, is KAGVTQTPRYLIKTRGQQVTLSCSPISGHRSVSWYQQTPGQGLQFLFEYFSETQRNKGNFPGRFSGRQFSNSRSEMNVSTLELGDSALYLCASSFRRSYTEAFFGQGTRLTVV.

This clonotype was counted at least ten times. The chain joins TRBV4-2 to TRBJ1-2; D uncertain. The CDR3 has 15 amino acids. The germline V gene encodes CDR1 LGHNA and CDR2 YNFKEQ. V was clipped by 1 base and J by 0 bases, with 9 bases between them. In DNA form, the CDR3 reads TGTGCCAGCAGCCAAGTGTCGCCGACTAACTATGGCTACACCTTC. It yields the protein CASSQVSPTNYGYTF.

The gene calls are TRBV20-1 and TRBJ1-5, with D unclear. In germline, CDR1 is DFQATT, CDR2 SNEGSKA (reference sequence). The length of the CDR3 is 15 residues. Trimming took off 1 base at V and 9 bases at J, with 19 bases between the two ends. The CDR3 loop reads CSARVADPDGVPQHF. The CDR3 DNA sequence: TGCAGTGCTAGAGTCGCGGATCCCGACGGGGTGCCCCAGCATTTT.

At least ten counts were recorded for this clonotype. The chain is built from TRBV20-1 and TRBJ2-7; D gene uncertain. Germline V gene sequence: CDR1 DFQATT, CDR2 SNEGSKA (reference sequence). CDR3 size: 13 residues. The ends were cut back, 3 bases at V and 2 bases at J, with 11 bases in the middle. The CDR3 loop reads CSASRQATYEQYF. In DNA, the CDR3 is TGCAGTGCTAGTAGGCAGGCCACCTACGAGCAGTACTTC.

The chain recombines TRBV5-8 with TRBJ1-6; D possibly corresponds to TRBD1 (5 bases). The CDR3 has 15 residues. Between the trimmed V and J ends, which lost 0 bases and 7 bases, there was a span of 11 bases. Germline V gene data show CDR1 as SGHTS and CDR2 as YDEGEE. This CDR3 reads CASSLAHSGNSPLHF. In DNA, the CDR3 is TGTGCCAGCAGCTTGGCCCATTCAGGGAATTCACCCCTCCACTTT.

This clonotype was counted a few times. A much larger clone lies a single base off, so this may be a read error. The V gene is TRBV7-9, the J gene TRBJ2-2; maybe TRBD2 (5 bases). This CDR3 has 14 amino acids. Looked up from germline, CDR1 is SEHNR and CDR2 is FQNEAQ (reference sequence). The CDR3 is CVSSRGRAAGELFF. Here the CDR3 DNA reads TGTGTCAGCAGCCGTGGGCGGGCCGCCGGGGAGCTGTTTTTT.

The chain has TRBV19 and TRBJ2-2; D gene uncertain. The ends were cut back, 3 bases at V and 0 bases at J, with 8 bases in the middle. CDR1 is LNHDA, CDR2 SQIVND, per germline (reference sequence). The CDR3 loop spans 15 amino acids. The CDR3: CASSIGPANTGELFF. CDR3 bases: TGTGCCAGTAGTATTGGTCCTGCGAACACCGGGGAGCTGTTTTTT.

This clonotype has ten or more counts. The V call is TRBV7-2, the J call TRBJ2-3; 13 bases agree with TRBD2. This CDR3 contains 16 residues. Trimming removed 3 bases from V and 4 bases from J; junction bases left unmatched: 4. CDR1 SGHTA and CDR2 FQGNSA come from the germline V gene. DNA for the CDR3: TGTGCCAGCAGCTTTAGACTAGCGGGAGGCGCAGATACGCAGTATTTT. Protein: CASSFRLAGGADTQYF.

This clonotype has ten or more counts. This CDR3 is CSVPGGGGAGNIQYF. As DNA, the CDR3 is TGCAGCGTTCCAGGGGGCGGGGGGGCCGGAAACATTCAGTACTTC. The rearrangement links TRBV29-1 to TRBJ2-4, with D perhaps TRBD2 (9 bases). Trimming pared 5 bases from V and 6 bases from J, leaving 20 bases between. The CDR3 totals 15 residues. Looked up from germline, CDR1 is SQVTM and CDR2 is ANQGSEA.

This clonotype was recorded a few times. The chain has TRBV30 and TRBJ1-3; D uncertain. This CDR3 has 15 amino acids. Trimming cost V 0 bases and J 0 bases, with 9 bases left between them. The germline V gene has CDR1 GTSNPN and CDR2 SVGIG (reference sequence). CDR3 in amino acids: CAWSVLGNSGNTIYF. For the CDR3, the DNA is TGTGCCTGGAGTGTATTGGGCAACTCTGGAAACACCATATATTTT.

This chain links TRBV24-1 with TRBJ2-3; weak D call: TRBD1 (5 bases). Germline V CDR1 and CDR2: KGHDR, SFDVKD. Deletions cut 3 bases from V and 0 bases from J, with 15 bases between. The CDR3 has 17 residues. The CDR3 coding sequence is TGTGCCACCAGTGATCCCATAGACAGCGTTAGCACAGATACGCAGTATTTT. Its protein is CATSDPIDSVSTDTQYF.

In its sample, this clonotype was seen a few times. The gene calls are TRBV18 and TRBJ2-5, with 7 bases that match TRBD2. Germline V gene data show CDR1 as KGHSH and CDR2 as LQKENI. Trimming at V came to 1 base and at J to 5 bases, leaving 1 base not matched to a gene. The length of the CDR3 is 13 residues. DNA for the CDR3: TGTGCCAGCTCACCACGGGAGGGGGAGACCCAGTACTTC. It codes for CASSPREGETQYF.

This clonotype was recorded many times. CDR3 region: CASSSYRGYLIGYTF. In nucleotides, the CDR3 is TGTGCCAGCAGTTCCTACAGGGGTTATTTGATCGGCTACACCTTC. The V gene is TRBV12-3 or TRBV12-4, the J gene TRBJ1-2, with 7 nucleotides matching TRBD1. The ends lost 4 bases at V and 8 bases at J; junction bases unmatched: 13. This CDR3 is 15 amino acids long.

This clonotype appeared a single time. The chain has TRBV5-1 and TRBJ2-3; 16 nucleotides match TRBD2. V was clipped by 7 bases and J by 4 bases; unmatched bases: 12. This CDR3 region has 18 residues. The V gene's germline CDR1 is SGHRS and CDR2 YFSETQ. The CDR3 spells CASGSVGLAGGLADTQYF. For the CDR3, the DNA is TGCGCCAGCGGCTCGGTGGGACTAGCGGGGGGGCTGGCAGATACGCAGTATTTT.

This clonotype appeared many times. This chain joins TRBV12-5 and TRBJ2-1; D unclear. Trimming took off 6 bases at V and 0 bases at J, with 18 bases between the two ends. The CDR3 length is 17 residues. Germline CDR1 and CDR2: LGHNT and FRNRAP. The DNA of the CDR3 is TGTGCTAGTGGCCAGAGACCGGACGGGCGCTCCTACAATGAGCAGTTCTTC. Its protein product is CASGQRPDGRSYNEQFF.

This clonotype has ten or more counts. The rearrangement uses TRBV6-1 and TRBJ1-2, with 7 bases that match TRBD1. V was pared by 10 bases and J by 3 bases, with 8 bases of the junction left unmatched. The CDR3 totals 13 residues. Germline assignment: CDR1 MNHNS and CDR2 SASEGT. CDR3 DNA: TGTGCCACCCAACAGGGGATGGACTATGGCTACACCTTC. Protein sequence: CATQQGMDYGYTF.

This chain uses TRBV15 with TRBJ2-5, with 9 bases matching TRBD2. Germline CDR1 LNHNV, CDR2 YYDKDF (reference sequence). The V and J ends lost 6 bases and 2 bases, in that order; junction bases with no gene match: 10. The CDR3 has 16 amino acids. The CDR3 DNA sequence: TGTGCCACCAGGTCGGCGGGGGGGCCCTCACAAGAGACCCAGTACTTC. Protein: CATRSAGGPSQETQYF.

V gene TRBV25-1 combines with J gene TRBJ1-6, with 9 nucleotides matching TRBD1. CDR3 length: 15 amino acids. With V trimmed by 6 bases and J by 7 bases, 7 bases remained unmatched. Per germline, CDR1 MGHDK and CDR2 SYGVNS. The DNA of the CDR3 is TGTGCCAGCAGGATAGGGGACAGGGCGAATTCACCCCTCCACTTT. Translating gives CASRIGDRANSPLHF.

This clonotype was seen repeatedly, ten times or more. The CDR3 bases are TGTGCCAGCAGGTCAGGGGCTAACTATGGCTACACCTTC. Encoded protein: CASRSGANYGYTF. This sequence joins TRBV28 and TRBJ1-2; possible D gene TRBD1, 6 bases. V was trimmed by 6 bases and J by 0 bases, leaving 8 bases between them. The CDR3 has 13 amino acids. Germline-derived CDR1 and CDR2 are MDHEN and SYDVKM.